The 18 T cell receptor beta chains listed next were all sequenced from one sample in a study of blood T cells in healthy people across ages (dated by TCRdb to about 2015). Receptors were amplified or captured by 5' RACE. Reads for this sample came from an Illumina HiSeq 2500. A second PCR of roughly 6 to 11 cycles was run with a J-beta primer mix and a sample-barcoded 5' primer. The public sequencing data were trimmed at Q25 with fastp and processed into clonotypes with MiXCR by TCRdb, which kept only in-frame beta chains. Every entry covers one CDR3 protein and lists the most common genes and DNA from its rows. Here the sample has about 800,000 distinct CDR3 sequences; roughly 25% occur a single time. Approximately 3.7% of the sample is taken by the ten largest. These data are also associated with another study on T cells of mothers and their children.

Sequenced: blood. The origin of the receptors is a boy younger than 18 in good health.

The CDR3 region is CAWSIGETQYF. The DNA for the CDR3 is TGTGCCTGGAGTATCGGTGAGACCCAGTACTTC. This chain connects TRBV30 to TRBJ2-5; D remains ambiguous. Germline assignment: CDR1 GTSNPN and CDR2 SVGIG (reference sequence). This CDR3 spans 11 amino acids. Trimming removed 2 bases at V and 5 bases at J, with 6 bases between.

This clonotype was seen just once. The CDR3 region is CASSLVGSRTDTQYF. For the CDR3, the DNA is TGCGCCAGCAGCTTGGTGGGGTCTCGCACAGATACGCAGTATTTT. The chain couples TRBV5-1 to TRBJ2-3; D is undetermined. Per germline, CDR1 SGHRS and CDR2 YFSETQ. Trimming cost V 0 bases and J 1 base, with 9 bases left between them. This CDR3 has 15 amino acids. Combining the CDR3 with reference TRBV5-1 and TRBJ2-3 gives the whole variable domain KAGVTQTPRYLIKTRGQQVTLSCSPISGHRSVSWYQQTPGQGLQFLFEYFSETQRNKGNFPGRFSGRQFSNSRSEMNVSTLELGDSALYLCASSLVGSRTDTQYFGPGTRLTVL.

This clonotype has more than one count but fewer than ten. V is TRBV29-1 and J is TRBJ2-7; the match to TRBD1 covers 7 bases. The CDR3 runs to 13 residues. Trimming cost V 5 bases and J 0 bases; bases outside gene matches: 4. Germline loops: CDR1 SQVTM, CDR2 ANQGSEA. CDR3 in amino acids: CSVRDRASYEQYF. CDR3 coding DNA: TGCAGCGTTCGCGACAGGGCCTCCTACGAGCAGTACTTC.

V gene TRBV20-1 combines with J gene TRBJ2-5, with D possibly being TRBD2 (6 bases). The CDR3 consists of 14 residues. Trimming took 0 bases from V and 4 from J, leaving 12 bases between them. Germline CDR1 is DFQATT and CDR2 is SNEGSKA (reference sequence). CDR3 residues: CSARDRGTGETQYF. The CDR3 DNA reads TGCAGTGCTAGAGACCGTGGGACTGGAGAGACCCAGTACTTC.

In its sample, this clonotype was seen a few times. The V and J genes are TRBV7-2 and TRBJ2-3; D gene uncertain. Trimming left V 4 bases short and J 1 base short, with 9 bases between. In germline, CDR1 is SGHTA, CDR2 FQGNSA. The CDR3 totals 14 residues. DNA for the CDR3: TGTGCCAGCAGCTCCTACCTACGCACAGATACGCAGTATTTT. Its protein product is CASSSYLRTDTQYF.

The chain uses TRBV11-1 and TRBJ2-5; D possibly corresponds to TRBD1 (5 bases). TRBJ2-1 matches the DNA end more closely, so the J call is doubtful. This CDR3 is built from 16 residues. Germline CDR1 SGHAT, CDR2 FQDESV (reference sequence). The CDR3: CASSLGFQGNHNEQFF. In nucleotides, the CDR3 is TGTGCCAGCAGCTTAGGATTTCAGGGTAACCACAATGAGCAGTTCTTC.

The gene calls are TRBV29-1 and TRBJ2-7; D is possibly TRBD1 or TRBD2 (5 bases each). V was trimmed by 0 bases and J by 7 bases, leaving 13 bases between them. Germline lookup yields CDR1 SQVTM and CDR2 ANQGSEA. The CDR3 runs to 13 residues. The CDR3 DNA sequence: TGCAGCGTTGAAGATTGGGACGCCTCGGAGCAGTACTTC. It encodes CSVEDWDASEQYF.

This CDR3 reads CSALTSGTYEQYF. The CDR3 bases are TGCAGCGCCCTGACTAGCGGGACTTACGAGCAGTACTTC. This chain uses TRBV29-1 with TRBJ2-7; the match to TRBD2 covers 11 bases. Germline lookup yields CDR1 SQVTM and CDR2 ANQGSEA. With 7 bases clipped from V and 4 bases from J, the junction kept 6 bases outside the gene matches. The CDR3 length is 13 residues.

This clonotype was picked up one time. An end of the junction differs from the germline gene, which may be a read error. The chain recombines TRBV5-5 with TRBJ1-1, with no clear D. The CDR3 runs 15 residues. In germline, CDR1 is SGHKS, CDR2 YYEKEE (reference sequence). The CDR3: CGSSLRIAANTEAFF. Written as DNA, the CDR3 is TGTGGCAGCAGCTTGCGGATCGCAGCTAACACTGAAGCTTTCTTT.

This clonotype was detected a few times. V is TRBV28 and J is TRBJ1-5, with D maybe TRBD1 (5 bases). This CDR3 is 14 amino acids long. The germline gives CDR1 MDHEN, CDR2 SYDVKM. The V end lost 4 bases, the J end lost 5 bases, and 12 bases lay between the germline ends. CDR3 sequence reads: CASSSRGLDQPQHF. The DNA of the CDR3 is TGTGCCAGCAGTTCTAGGGGACTTGATCAGCCCCAGCATTTT. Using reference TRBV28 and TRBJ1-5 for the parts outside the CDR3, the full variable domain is DVKVTQSSRYLVKRTGEKVFLECVQDMDHENMFWYRQDPGLGLRLIYFSYDVKMKEKGDIPEGYSVSREKKERFSLILESASTNQTSMYLCASSSRGLDQPQHFGDGTRLSIL.

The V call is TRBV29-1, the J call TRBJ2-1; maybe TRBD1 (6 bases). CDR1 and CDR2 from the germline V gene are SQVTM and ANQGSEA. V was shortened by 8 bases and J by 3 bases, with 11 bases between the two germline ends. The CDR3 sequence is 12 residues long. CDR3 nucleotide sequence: TGCAGCACCGAGGGGGACTACAATGAGCAGTTCTTC. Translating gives CSTEGDYNEQFF.

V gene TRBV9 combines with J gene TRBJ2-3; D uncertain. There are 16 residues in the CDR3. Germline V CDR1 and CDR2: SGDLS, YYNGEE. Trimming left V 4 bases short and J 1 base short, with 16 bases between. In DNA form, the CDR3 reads TGTGCCAGCAGCCCGTTTTTAGAGGCTGGCACAGATACGCAGTATTTT. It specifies CASSPFLEAGTDTQYF.

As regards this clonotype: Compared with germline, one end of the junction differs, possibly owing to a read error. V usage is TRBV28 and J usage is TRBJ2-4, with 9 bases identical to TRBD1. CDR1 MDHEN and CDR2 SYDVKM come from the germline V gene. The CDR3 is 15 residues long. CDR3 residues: CACRSPGQGGNIQYF. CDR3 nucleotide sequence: TGTGCCTGCAGGTCCCCGGGACAGGGAGGCAACATTCAGTACTTC.

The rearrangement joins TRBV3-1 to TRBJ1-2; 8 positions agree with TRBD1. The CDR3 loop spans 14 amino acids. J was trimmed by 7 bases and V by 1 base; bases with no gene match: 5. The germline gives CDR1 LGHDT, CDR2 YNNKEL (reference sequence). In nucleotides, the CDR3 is TGTGCCAGCAGCCAAGGCCGGACAGGGTTTGGCTACACCTTC. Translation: CASSQGRTGFGYTF.

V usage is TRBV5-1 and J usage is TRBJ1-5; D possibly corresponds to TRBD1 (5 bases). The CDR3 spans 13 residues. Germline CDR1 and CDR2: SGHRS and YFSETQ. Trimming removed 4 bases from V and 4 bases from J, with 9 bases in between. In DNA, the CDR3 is TGCGCCAGCAGCAGTGACAGAAATCAGCCCCAGCATTTT. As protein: CASSSDRNQPQHF.

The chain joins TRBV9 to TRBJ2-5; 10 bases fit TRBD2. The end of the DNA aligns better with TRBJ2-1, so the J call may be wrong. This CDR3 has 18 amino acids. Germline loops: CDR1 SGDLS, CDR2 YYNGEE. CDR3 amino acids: CASSPRSGGTSDGNEQFF. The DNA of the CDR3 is TGTGCCAGCAGCCCAAGATCCGGCGGGACTAGCGATGGGAATGAGCAGTTCTTC.

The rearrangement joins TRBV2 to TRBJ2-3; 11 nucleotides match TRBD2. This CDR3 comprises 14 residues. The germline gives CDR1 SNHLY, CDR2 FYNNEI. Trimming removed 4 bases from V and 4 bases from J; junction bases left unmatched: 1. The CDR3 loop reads CASSATSGADTQYF. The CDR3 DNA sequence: TGTGCCAGCAGTGCGACTAGCGGGGCAGATACGCAGTATTTT.

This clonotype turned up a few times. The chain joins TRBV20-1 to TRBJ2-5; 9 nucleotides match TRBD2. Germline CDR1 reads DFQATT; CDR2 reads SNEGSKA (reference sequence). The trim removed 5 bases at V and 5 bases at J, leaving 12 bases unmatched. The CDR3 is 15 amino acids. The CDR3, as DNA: TGCAGTGCTTATCGAAGCGGGGGGCCGAGGGAGACCCAGTACTTC. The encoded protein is CSAYRSGGPRETQYF.